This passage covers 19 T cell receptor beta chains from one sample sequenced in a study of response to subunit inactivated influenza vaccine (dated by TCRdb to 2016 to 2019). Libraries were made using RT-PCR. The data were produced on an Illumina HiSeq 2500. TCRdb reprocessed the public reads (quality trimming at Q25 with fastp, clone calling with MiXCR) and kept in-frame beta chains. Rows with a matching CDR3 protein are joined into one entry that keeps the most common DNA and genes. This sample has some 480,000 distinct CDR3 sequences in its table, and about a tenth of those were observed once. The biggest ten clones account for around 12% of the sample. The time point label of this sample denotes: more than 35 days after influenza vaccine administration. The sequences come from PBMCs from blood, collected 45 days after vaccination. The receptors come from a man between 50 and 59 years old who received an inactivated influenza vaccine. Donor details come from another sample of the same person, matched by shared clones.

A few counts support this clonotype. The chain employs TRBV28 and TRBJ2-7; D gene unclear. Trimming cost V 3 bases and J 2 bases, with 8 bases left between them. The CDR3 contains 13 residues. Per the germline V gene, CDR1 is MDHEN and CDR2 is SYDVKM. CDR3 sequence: CASSFRPPYEQYF. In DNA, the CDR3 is TGTGCCAGCAGTTTCAGACCCCCCTACGAGCAGTACTTC.

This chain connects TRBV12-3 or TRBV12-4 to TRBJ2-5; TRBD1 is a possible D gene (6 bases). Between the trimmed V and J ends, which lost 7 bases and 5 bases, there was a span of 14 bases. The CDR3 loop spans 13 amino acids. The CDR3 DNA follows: TGTGCCAGCACCCGAACAGGGCCCGAGACCCAGTACTTC. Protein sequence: CASTRTGPETQYF.

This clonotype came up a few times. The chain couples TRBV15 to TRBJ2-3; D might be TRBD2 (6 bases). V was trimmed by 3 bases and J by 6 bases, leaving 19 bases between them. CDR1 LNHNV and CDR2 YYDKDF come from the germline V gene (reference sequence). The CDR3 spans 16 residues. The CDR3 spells CATSSGDSGIRDTQYF. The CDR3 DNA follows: TGTGCCACCAGCAGTGGAGATAGCGGTATTCGGGATACGCAGTATTTT.

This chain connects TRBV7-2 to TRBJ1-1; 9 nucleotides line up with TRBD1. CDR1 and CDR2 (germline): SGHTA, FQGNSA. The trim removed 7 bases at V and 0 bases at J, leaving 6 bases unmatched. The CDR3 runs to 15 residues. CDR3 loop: CASTLDRGMNTEAFF. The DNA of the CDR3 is TGTGCCAGCACTTTGGACAGGGGTATGAACACTGAAGCTTTCTTT.

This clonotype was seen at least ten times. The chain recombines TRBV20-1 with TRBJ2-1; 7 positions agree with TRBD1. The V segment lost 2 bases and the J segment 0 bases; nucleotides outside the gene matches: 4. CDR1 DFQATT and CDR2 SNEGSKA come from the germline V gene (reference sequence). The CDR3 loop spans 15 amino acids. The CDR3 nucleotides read TGCAGTGCTAGATCCCGGGACAGCTCCTACAATGAGCAGTTCTTC. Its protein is CSARSRDSSYNEQFF.

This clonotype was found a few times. CDR3 coding DNA: TGTGCCAGCAGTTCAGGACGGTGGGGCACAGATACGCAGTATTTT. This codes for CASSSGRWGTDTQYF. The gene calls are TRBV27 and TRBJ2-3; D gene unclear. The CDR3 extends over 15 amino acids. Per the germline V gene, CDR1 is MNHEY and CDR2 is SMNVEV (reference sequence). Trimming cost V 4 bases and J 1 base, with 12 bases left between them.

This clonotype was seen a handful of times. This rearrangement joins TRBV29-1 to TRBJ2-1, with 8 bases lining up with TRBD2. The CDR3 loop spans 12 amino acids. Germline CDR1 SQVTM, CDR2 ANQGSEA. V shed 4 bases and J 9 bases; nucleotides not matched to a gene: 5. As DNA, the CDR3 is TGCAGCGTTGTTCCCAGCGGGGGTGAGCAGTTCTTC. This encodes CSVVPSGGEQFF.

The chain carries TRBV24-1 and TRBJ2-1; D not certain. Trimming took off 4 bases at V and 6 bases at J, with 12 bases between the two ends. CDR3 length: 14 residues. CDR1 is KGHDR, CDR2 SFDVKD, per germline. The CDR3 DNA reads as TGTGCCACCAGTGACCGGAATGGGATCAATGAGCAGTTCTTC. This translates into CATSDRNGINEQFF.

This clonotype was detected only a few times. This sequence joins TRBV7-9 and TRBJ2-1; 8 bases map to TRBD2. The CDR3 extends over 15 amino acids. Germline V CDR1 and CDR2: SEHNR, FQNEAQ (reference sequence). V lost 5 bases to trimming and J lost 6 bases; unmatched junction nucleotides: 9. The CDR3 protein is CASSPSGTRGNEQFF. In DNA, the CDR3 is TGTGCCAGCAGCCCCTCCGGGACTAGGGGCAATGAGCAGTTCTTC.

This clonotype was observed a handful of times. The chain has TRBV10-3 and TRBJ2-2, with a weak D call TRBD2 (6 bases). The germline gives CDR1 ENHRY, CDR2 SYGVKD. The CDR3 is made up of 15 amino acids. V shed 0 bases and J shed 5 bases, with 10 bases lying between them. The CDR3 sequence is CAISESGGMTGELFF. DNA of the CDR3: TGTGCCATCAGTGAGTCGGGCGGGATGACCGGGGAGCTGTTTTTT.

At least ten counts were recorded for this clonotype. Here the CDR3 DNA reads TGCAGTGCGGGTCCTTCCTACGAGCAGTACTTC. It yields the protein CSAGPSYEQYF. The chain uses TRBV20-1 and TRBJ2-7; D is undetermined. This CDR3 has 11 residues. The V end lost 6 bases, the J end lost 1 base, and 7 bases lay between the germline ends. Germline V lookup: CDR1 DFQATT, CDR2 SNEGSKA (reference sequence).

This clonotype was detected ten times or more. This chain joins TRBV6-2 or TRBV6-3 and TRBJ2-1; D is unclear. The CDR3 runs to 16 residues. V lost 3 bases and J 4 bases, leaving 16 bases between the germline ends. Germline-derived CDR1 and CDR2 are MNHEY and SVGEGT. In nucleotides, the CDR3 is TGTGCCAGCAGTTATAGGGCCTCCAAAGGGTACAATGAGCAGTTCTTC. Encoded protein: CASSYRASKGYNEQFF.

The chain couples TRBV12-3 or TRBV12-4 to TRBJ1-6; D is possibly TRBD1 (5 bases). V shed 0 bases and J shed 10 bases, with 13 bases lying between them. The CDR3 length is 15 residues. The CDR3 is CASSLAGVFNSPLHF. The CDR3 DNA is TGTGCCAGCAGTTTAGCAGGGGTCTTTAACTCACCCCTCCACTTT.

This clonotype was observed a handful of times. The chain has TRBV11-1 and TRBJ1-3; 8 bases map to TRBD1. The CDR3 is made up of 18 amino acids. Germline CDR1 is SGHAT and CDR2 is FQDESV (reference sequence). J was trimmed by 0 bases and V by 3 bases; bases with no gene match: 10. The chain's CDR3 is CASSFGQGSANSGNTIYF. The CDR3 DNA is TGTGCCAGCAGCTTCGGACAGGGATCGGCTAACTCTGGAAACACCATATATTTT.

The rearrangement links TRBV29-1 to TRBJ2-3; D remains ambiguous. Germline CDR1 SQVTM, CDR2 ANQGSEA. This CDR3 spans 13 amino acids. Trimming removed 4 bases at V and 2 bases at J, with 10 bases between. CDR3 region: CSVAGRTTDTQYF. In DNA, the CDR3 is TGCAGCGTTGCGGGCAGGACCACAGATACGCAGTATTTT.

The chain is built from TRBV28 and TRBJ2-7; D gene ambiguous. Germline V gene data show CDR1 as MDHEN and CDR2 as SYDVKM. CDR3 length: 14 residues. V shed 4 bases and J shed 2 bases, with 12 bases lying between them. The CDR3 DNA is TGTGCCAGCAGTTCCCCCGCGAGCCCCTACGAGCAGTACTTC. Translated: CASSSPASPYEQYF.

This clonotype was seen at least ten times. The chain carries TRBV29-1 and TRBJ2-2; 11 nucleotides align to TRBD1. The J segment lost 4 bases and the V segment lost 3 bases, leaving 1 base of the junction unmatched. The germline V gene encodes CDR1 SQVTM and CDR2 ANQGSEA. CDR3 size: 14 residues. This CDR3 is CSVDGQGATGELFF. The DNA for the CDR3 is TGCAGCGTTGACGGACAGGGGGCCACCGGGGAGCTGTTTTTT.

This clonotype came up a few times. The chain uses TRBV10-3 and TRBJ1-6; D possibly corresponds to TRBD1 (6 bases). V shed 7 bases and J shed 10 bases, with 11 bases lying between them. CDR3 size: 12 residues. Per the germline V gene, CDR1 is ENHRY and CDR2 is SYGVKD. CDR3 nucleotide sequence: TGTGCCATCAAGGGGGGTCTATCACCCCTCCACTTT. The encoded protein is CAIKGGLSPLHF.

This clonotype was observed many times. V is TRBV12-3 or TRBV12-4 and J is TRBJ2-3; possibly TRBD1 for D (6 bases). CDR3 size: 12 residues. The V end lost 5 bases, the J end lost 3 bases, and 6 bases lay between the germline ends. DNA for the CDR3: TGTGCCAGCAGTACAGGGACAGATACGCAGTATTTT. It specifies CASSTGTDTQYF.